These T cell receptor beta chains were read from a single sample in a study of lymphopenia after photon versus proton radiotherapy. This table comes from immunoSEQ multiplex PCR, and its TCRdb copy is limited to in-frame clones, with some not included. This table has 150,000 to 200,000 clones, 70% to 90% appearing once. The sample was peripheral blood, taken from a patient treated with photon-based radiotherapy. These receptors were collected from a man aged 50-59 years with gastric cancer. The CDR3 runs from the conserved cysteine through the conserved F or W. Fields, in order: clone size, J gene, D gene, V gene, CDR3 protein, CDR3 DNA. The D gene is left open where the match is weak. Not all rows give a size; the values are once, few, many and, for expanded clones, a class.

size: NA
J: TRBJ1-4
D: NA
V: TRBV19
CDR3: CASTPSGNREGEKLFF
DNA: TGTGCCAGTACCCCCTCCGGAAACAGGGAAGGTGAAAAACTGTTTTTT

size: NA
J: TRBJ2-7
D: NA
V: TRBV7-9
CDR3: CASEVASEQYF
DNA: TGTGCCAGCGAAGTCGCCTCGGAGCAGTACTTC

size: few
J: TRBJ2-5
D: NA
V: TRBV27
CDR3: CASSSLRTDRQETQYF
DNA: TGTGCCAGCAGTTCCCTTAGGACGGACCGCCAAGAGACCCAGTACTTC

size: NA
J: TRBJ1-2
D: NA
V: TRBV6-6
CDR3: CASSPGGNGYTF
DNA: TGTGCCAGCAGTCCCGGCGGCAATGGCTACACCTTC

size: NA
J: TRBJ2-7
D: TRBD1
V: TRBV11-2
CDR3: CASSLDGQGSYEQYF
DNA: TGTGCCAGCAGCTTAGACGGACAGGGTTCCTACGAGCAGTACTTC

size: NA
J: TRBJ2-2
D: NA
V: TRBV28
CDR3: CASSLSGHANTGELFF
DNA: TGTGCCAGCAGCCTCTCGGGGCACGCGAACACCGGGGAGCTGTTTTTT

size: NA
J: TRBJ1-1
D: TRBD1
V: TRBV27
CDR3: CASSFGQGYAFF
DNA: TGTGCCAGCAGTTTCGGACAGGGTTATGCTTTCTTT

size: NA
J: TRBJ2-1
D: TRBD1
V: TRBV6-6
CDR3: CASSDRTGDSYNEQFF
DNA: TGTGCCAGCAGCGACCGGACAGGGGACTCCTACAATGAGCAGTTCTTC

size: NA
J: TRBJ1-2
D: NA
V: TRBV30
CDR3: CAWSVPGRGYTF
DNA: TGTGCCTGGAGTGTACCCGGGCGCGGCTACACCTTC

size: NA
J: TRBJ2-3
D: TRBD2
V: TRBV5-1
CDR3: CASRASGWDTQYF
DNA: TGCGCCAGCAGGGCTAGCGGGTGGGATACGCAGTATTTT

size: NA
J: TRBJ2-1
D: NA
V: TRBV29-1
CDR3: CSVKGRHNEQFF
DNA: TGCAGCGTGAAAGGACGCCACAATGAGCAGTTCTTC

size: NA
J: TRBJ1-1
D: NA
V: TRBV27
CDR3: CASSYEAFF
DNA: TGTGCCAGCAGCTATGAAGCTTTCTTT

size: NA
J: TRBJ1-2
D: NA
V: TRBV7-6
CDR3: CASSLAKGLGYTF
DNA: TGTGCCAGCAGCTTAGCAAAGGGATTGGGCTACACCTTC

size: NA
J: TRBJ2-1
D: NA
V: TRBV19
CDR3: CASSFSRGSSYNEQFF
DNA: TGTGCCAGTAGTTTTTCAAGGGGGAGCTCCTACAATGAGCAGTTCTTC

size: once
J: TRBJ2-6
D: TRBD1
V: TRBV30
CDR3: CAWSPPHGQGAWGANVLTF
DNA: TGTGCCTGGAGTCCTCCCCACGGACAGGGGGCGTGGGGGGCCAACGTCCTGACTTTC

size: NA
J: TRBJ2-3
D: NA
V: TRBV18
CDR3: CASSPAGDTQYF
DNA: TGTGCCAGCTCACCAGCGGGAGATACGCAGTATTTT

size: once
J: TRBJ1-2
D: NA
V: TRBV5-1
CDR3: CASSSGTNYGYTF
DNA: TGCGCCAGCAGCTCCGGAACTAACTATGGCTACACCTTC

size: NA
J: TRBJ1-2
D: TRBD1
V: TRBV2
CDR3: CASSQGSGQLYGYTF
DNA: TGTGCCAGCAGTCAGGGGTCGGGACAGCTCTATGGCTACACCTTC

size: NA
J: TRBJ1-1
D: NA
V: TRBV5-1
CDR3: CASSFQGTGEAFF
DNA: TGCGCCAGCAGCTTTCAGGGGACCGGGGAAGCTTTCTTT

size: NA
J: TRBJ2-7
D: NA
V: TRBV28
CDR3: CASRSGQSYEQYF
DNA: TGTGCCAGCAGATCGGGACAAAGCTACGAGCAGTACTTC

size: once
J: TRBJ1-2
D: NA
V: TRBV7-2
CDR3: CASSLAPGNGYTF
DNA: TGTGCCAGCAGCTTAGCGCCCGGAAATGGCTACACCTTC

size: NA
J: TRBJ2-7
D: NA
V: TRBV28
CDR3: CASSLISEQYF
DNA: TGTGCCAGCAGTCTTATAAGCGAGCAGTACTTC